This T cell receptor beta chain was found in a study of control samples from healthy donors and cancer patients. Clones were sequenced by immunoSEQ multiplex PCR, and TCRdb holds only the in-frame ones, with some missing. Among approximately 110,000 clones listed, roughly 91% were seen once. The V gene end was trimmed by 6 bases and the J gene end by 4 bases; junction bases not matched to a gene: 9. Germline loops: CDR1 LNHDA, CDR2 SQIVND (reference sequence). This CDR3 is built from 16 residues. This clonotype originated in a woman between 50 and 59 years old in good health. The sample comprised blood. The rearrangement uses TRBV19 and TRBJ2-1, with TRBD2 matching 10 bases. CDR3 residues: CASRTIAGGSYNEQFF. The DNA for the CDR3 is TGTGCCAGTAGGACAATAGCGGGGGGCTCTTACAATGAGCAGTTCTTC.